One and the same sample provided the 25 T cell receptor beta chains below, sequenced in a study of CD8 T cells in Susac syndrome. Reverse transcription of roughly 0.5 to 1 ug RNA was performed with random hexamers. TCRdb passed the immunoSEQ multiplex PCR reads through MiXCR, listing each CDR3 protein once. The repertoire has roughly 140,000 distinct CDR3 sequences, 95% of them found once; the top ten carry 0.15% to 0.2%. Sequenced sample: CD4+ T cells from PBMCs. These receptors were collected from a human donor with Susac syndrome.

This CDR3 is CASSLSGTSGHTDTQYF. The CDR3 DNA reads as TGCGCCAGCAGCCTTAGCGGGACTAGCGGGCACACAGATACGCAGTATTTT. V gene TRBV4-1 combines with J gene TRBJ2-3; 12 bases fit TRBD2. In germline, CDR1 is MGHRA, CDR2 YSYEKL. This CDR3 region has 17 residues. The junction had 7 bases not matched to a gene; V was cut back by 4 bases and J by 2 bases.

The chain has TRBV6-6 and TRBJ1-1, with TRBD1 matching 7 bases. Per the germline V gene, CDR1 is MNHNY and CDR2 is SVGAGI (reference sequence). The CDR3 spans 12 residues. V dropped 2 bases and J dropped 8; count of bases not matched to a gene: 2. CDR3: CASSYKDREAFF. The DNA for the CDR3 is TGTGCCAGCAGTTACAAGGACAGGGAAGCTTTCTTT.

In this sample, this clonotype turned up once. This sequence joins TRBV9 and TRBJ1-2; D remains ambiguous. The germline V gene encodes CDR1 SGDLS and CDR2 YYNGEE. The V end lost 5 bases, the J end lost 6 bases, and 14 bases lay between the germline ends. The length of the CDR3 is 13 residues. The DNA for the CDR3 is TGTGCCAGCAGTCACGGGCGGGAGGATGGCTACACCTTC. Its translation is CASSHGREDGYTF. Full variable domain (rest looked up from reference TRBV9 and TRBJ1-2): DSGVTQTPKHLITATGQRVTLRCSPRSGDLSVYWYQQSLDQGLQFLIQYYNGEERAKGNILERFSAQQFPDLHSELNLSSLELGDSALYFCASSHGREDGYTFGSGTRLTVV.

The chain recombines TRBV19 with TRBJ1-4; 7 nucleotides agree with TRBD1. Trimming cost V 6 bases and J 5 bases; bases outside gene matches: 6. Germline V lookup: CDR1 LNHDA, CDR2 SQIVND (reference sequence). The CDR3 covers 14 residues. CDR3 nucleotide sequence: TGTGCCAGTAGCATACAGGGGACGAATGAAAAACTGTTTTTT. It specifies CASSIQGTNEKLFF.

The chain combines TRBV29-1 with TRBJ2-7; D perhaps matches TRBD2 (7 bases). The CDR3 covers 15 residues. Germline CDR1 reads SQVTM; CDR2 reads ANQGSEA. V lost 0 bases and J lost 4, with 16 bases in between. This chain's CDR3 is CSVEDGRERGYEQYF. In nucleotides, the CDR3 is TGCAGCGTTGAAGATGGGCGGGAGAGGGGGTACGAGCAGTACTTC.

The J gene is TRBJ1-1, the V gene TRBV5-1, with D maybe TRBD1 (5 bases). The CDR3 covers 13 residues. Germline V lookup: CDR1 SGHRS, CDR2 YFSETQ. The V and J ends lost 3 bases and 3 bases respectively, with 9 bases between them. The CDR3 DNA reads TGCGCCAGCAGCTATGCAGGGTACACTGAAGCTTTCTTT. Protein product: CASSYAGYTEAFF.

This CDR3 reads CASNLWTGADTQYF. CDR3 DNA: TGTGCCAGCAACCTATGGACAGGCGCAGATACGCAGTATTTT. The rearrangement uses TRBV2 and TRBJ2-3; TRBD1 matches at 7 bases. Germline CDR1 is SNHLY and CDR2 is FYNNEI. Unmatched junction bases numbered 8, after V lost 7 bases and J lost 4 bases. CDR3 length: 14 amino acids. The whole variable domain, filled in from reference TRBV2 and TRBJ2-3, reads EPEVTQTPSHQVTQMGQEVILRCVPISNHLYFYWYRQILGQKVEFLVSFYNNEISEKSEIFDDQFSVERPDGSNFTLKIRSTKLEDSAMYFCASNLWTGADTQYFGPGTRLTVL.

The rearrangement joins TRBV20-1 to TRBJ2-3; tentatively, D is TRBD1 (5 bases). Trimming took off 0 bases at V and 2 bases at J, with 6 bases between the two ends. Germline CDR1 is DFQATT and CDR2 is SNEGSKA (reference sequence). The length of the CDR3 is 13 residues. CDR3 sequence (DNA): TGCAGTGCTAGAGAGACAGTCACAGATACGCAGTATTTT. Translation: CSARETVTDTQYF.

This clonotype was detected only a few times. The chain carries TRBV7-2 and TRBJ2-3; TRBD1 aligns across 7 bases. The trim removed 5 bases at V and 2 bases at J, leaving 7 bases unmatched. CDR1 SGHTA and CDR2 FQGNSA come from the germline V gene. The CDR3 is 15 residues long. Here the CDR3 reads CASSQRQGVTDTQYF. DNA of the CDR3: TGTGCCAGCAGCCAACGACAGGGTGTCACAGATACGCAGTATTTT.

This chain connects TRBV4-3 to TRBJ2-5, with D hard to call. CDR3 length: 13 residues. CDR1 is LGHNA and CDR2 is YSLEER in the germline V gene. Trimming shortened V by 0 bases and J by 1 base, and 3 bases separated the two germline ends. The CDR3 DNA is TGCGCCAGCAGCCAAGAGGCCCAAGAGACCCAGTACTTC. It translates to CASSQEAQETQYF.

V gene TRBV6-5 combines with J gene TRBJ2-7; D gene uncertain. V lost 6 bases to trimming and J lost 5 bases, with 5 bases between them. This CDR3 region has 10 residues. In germline, CDR1 is MNHEY, CDR2 SVGAGI. The CDR3 loop reads CASRGNEQYF. The CDR3 DNA follows: TGTGCCAGCAGAGGGAACGAGCAGTACTTC.

On this clonotype: A read error may produce the germline difference seen at one junction end. This chain's CDR3 is CASSVGSSAGSSEQYF. CDR3 DNA: TGTGCCAGCAGCGTAGGGTCGTCGGCCGGGTCCTCCGAGCAGTACTTC. The rearrangement uses TRBV9 and TRBJ2-7; D not certain. The CDR3 has 16 residues. Germline V lookup: CDR1 SGDLS, CDR2 YYNGEE.

The chain employs TRBV12-3 or TRBV12-4 and TRBJ1-2; a weak D match, TRBD1 (6 bases). The CDR3 runs 16 residues. Trimming removed 5 bases at V and 5 bases at J, with 21 bases between. The CDR3 loop is CASSPSRRGFLYGYTF. CDR3 coding DNA: TGTGCCAGCAGTCCCTCCCGGAGGGGGTTCCTATATGGCTACACCTTC.

This chain links TRBV12-3 or TRBV12-4 with TRBJ2-7; 9 bases are shared with TRBD1. V shed 5 bases, J shed 10 bases, and the junction held 9 bases outside the gene matches. The length of the CDR3 is 13 residues. CDR3 DNA sequence: TGTGCCAGCAGTACGGGACAGGGAGGTCGTCAGTACTTC. Translating gives CASSTGQGGRQYF.

This chain uses TRBV9 with TRBJ2-2; 7 nucleotides line up with TRBD2. V lost 5 bases to trimming and J lost 14 bases; unmatched junction nucleotides: 12. This CDR3 is built from 13 residues. Germline V lookup: CDR1 SGDLS, CDR2 YYNGEE. The CDR3 DNA reads as TGTGCCAGCAGTGCCAGCGGGGTAGGGGCACTGTTTTTT. Translation gives CASSASGVGALFF.

This clonotype was observed once. The chain carries TRBV9 and TRBJ2-3, with 7 positions matching TRBD1. Germline V gene sequence: CDR1 SGDLS, CDR2 YYNGEE. V trimming: 4 bases; J trimming: 2 bases; junction bases outside the gene matches: 7. The CDR3 consists of 15 residues. In DNA form, the CDR3 reads TGTGCCAGCAGCTATCGACAGGGCCCCACAGATACGCAGTATTTT. It encodes CASSYRQGPTDTQYF.

The chain is built from TRBV3-1 and TRBJ1-2, with D perhaps TRBD1 (5 bases). The CDR3 runs to 14 residues. Germline V gives CDR1 LGHDT, CDR2 YNNKEL (reference sequence). V was trimmed by 2 bases and J by 5 bases, leaving 12 bases between them. For the CDR3, the DNA is TGTGCCAGCAGCCAATTTGGGGACGGATATGGCTACACCTTC. This sequence encodes CASSQFGDGYGYTF.

J is TRBJ2-1 and V is TRBV7-2; the D call may be TRBD1 or TRBD2 (6 bases each). V shed 3 bases and J shed 8 bases, with 17 bases lying between them. The germline V gene has CDR1 SGHTA and CDR2 FQGNSA. CDR3 length: 15 amino acids. The CDR3 sequence: CASSFRFRGGDEQFF. The CDR3 bases are TGTGCCAGCAGCTTTCGATTCAGGGGAGGCGATGAGCAGTTCTTC.

This clonotype was detected a few times. The CDR3 is CSVSRDRASEQYF. CDR3 nucleotides: TGCAGCGTGAGCCGGGACAGGGCAAGCGAGCAGTACTTC. The genes are TRBV29-1 and TRBJ2-7; 9 bases fit TRBD1. CDR3 size: 13 residues. Losses at the gene ends were 6 bases for V and 6 bases for J; bases not matched to a gene: 9. Per germline, CDR1 SQVTM and CDR2 ANQGSEA.

This chain uses TRBV10-3 with TRBJ2-5; TRBD2 is a possible D gene (5 bases). The germline V gene encodes CDR1 ENHRY and CDR2 SYGVKD. With 3 bases removed from V and 4 bases from J, the gap between germline ends came to 9 bases. The CDR3 length is 13 residues. Here the CDR3 reads CAISDRGGETQYF. Written as DNA, the CDR3 is TGTGCCATCAGTGACCGGGGTGGAGAGACCCAGTACTTC.

The rearrangement links TRBV14 to TRBJ1-2, with 7 positions matching TRBD1. The trim removed 4 bases at V and 5 bases at J, leaving 4 bases unmatched. The CDR3 sequence is 13 residues long. Per germline, CDR1 SGHDN and CDR2 FVKESK. The CDR3 DNA follows: TGTGCCAGCAGCCGAGGGGGCCCTTATGGCTACACCTTC. Amino acids: CASSRGGPYGYTF.

This chain joins TRBV19 and TRBJ1-5; D gene ambiguous. The CDR3 has 13 residues. CDR1 is LNHDA, CDR2 SQIVND, per germline (reference sequence). With 0 bases removed from V and 9 bases from J, the gap between germline ends came to 9 bases. CDR3 sequence: CASSIDPQSPQHF. The CDR3 nucleotides are TGTGCCAGTAGTATAGATCCTCAGTCGCCCCAGCATTTT.

The rearrangement joins TRBV20-1 to TRBJ1-1; D is perhaps TRBD1 (5 bases). Per the germline V gene, CDR1 is DFQATT and CDR2 is SNEGSKA (reference sequence). This CDR3 is built from 12 residues. Trimming took 6 bases from V and 3 from J, leaving 11 bases between them. In DNA, the CDR3 is TGCAGTGCCAGTGGGGGGTACACTGAAGCTTTCTTT. Translation: CSASGGYTEAFF.

The chain employs TRBV29-1 and TRBJ1-2; D not resolved. Looked up from germline, CDR1 is SQVTM and CDR2 is ANQGSEA. V was shortened by 3 bases and J by 5 bases, with 10 bases between the two germline ends. The CDR3 contains 12 residues. CDR3 DNA sequence: TGCAGCGTTGAGCAGACCTTATATGGCTACACCTTC. Translation: CSVEQTLYGYTF.

This clonotype has just one count. The CDR3 nucleotides read TGCAGTGCTCCGAAACGCGATAAACAGTGGTACGCTGAAGCTTTCTTT. Amino acids: CSAPKRDKQWYAEAFF. The chain uses TRBV20-1 and TRBJ1-1; D is ambiguous. From germline, CDR1 is DFQATT and CDR2 SNEGSKA (reference sequence). Between the trimmed V and J ends, which lost 5 bases and 6 bases, there was a span of 25 bases. CDR3 size: 16 residues.